The source of this TCR beta chain is a study of cytomegalovirus exposure and HLA in healthy donors. On this clone: Its cognate antigen is unknown.

Study conclusions and caveats: TCR beta chains numbering 164 were designated cytomegalovirus-associated.

The PCR had 60 Vbeta and 13 Jbeta primers. Repertoires were generated with immunoSEQ multiplex PCR, while TCRdb's copy carries only in-frame clones and drops some. The table includes 130,000 to 150,000 clones, roughly three quarters detected once. The origin of this receptor is a woman between 50 and 59 years old in good health and CMV-seronegative. Sequenced material: PBMCs.

For the CDR3, the DNA is TGTGCCAGAAGCTTGGACAAGCAGTACTTC. Its protein product is CARSLDKQYF. The chain combines TRBV5-3 with TRBJ2-7; D not certain. TRBV5-3 is an ORF, with its function uncertain. The CDR3 is made up of 10 amino acids. V was pared by 0 bases and J by 8 bases, with 3 bases between.